A few counts support the clone carrying this T cell receptor (beta chain). Its antigen is unknown. The authors incorporated unique molecular identifiers into the TCR beta cDNA libraries. TCRdb reprocessed the PCR reads with MiXCR, giving one entry per CDR3 protein. The sample lists over 150,000 distinct CDR3 sequences; 36% were seen once. This entry is derived from a study of post-analysis software for immune sequencing data. Study-level points and caveats: Samples from a shared batch, those prepared together, strongly co-clustered by F measure. Significantly lower normalized Chao1 diversity was seen in multiple sclerosis patients than in controls.

Sequences were derived from blood, sampled after autologous hematopoietic stem cell transplantation. The TCR sequence derives from a girl aged 5-17 years with multiple sclerosis.

This CDR3 is CASSFADSYEQYF. CDR3 nucleotide sequence: TGTGCCAGCAGTTTTGCGGACTCCTACGAGCAGTACTTC. This chain joins TRBV12-3 or TRBV12-4 and TRBJ2-7; D ambiguous. The CDR3 totals 13 residues. Trimming pared 3 bases from V and 0 bases from J, leaving 6 bases between.